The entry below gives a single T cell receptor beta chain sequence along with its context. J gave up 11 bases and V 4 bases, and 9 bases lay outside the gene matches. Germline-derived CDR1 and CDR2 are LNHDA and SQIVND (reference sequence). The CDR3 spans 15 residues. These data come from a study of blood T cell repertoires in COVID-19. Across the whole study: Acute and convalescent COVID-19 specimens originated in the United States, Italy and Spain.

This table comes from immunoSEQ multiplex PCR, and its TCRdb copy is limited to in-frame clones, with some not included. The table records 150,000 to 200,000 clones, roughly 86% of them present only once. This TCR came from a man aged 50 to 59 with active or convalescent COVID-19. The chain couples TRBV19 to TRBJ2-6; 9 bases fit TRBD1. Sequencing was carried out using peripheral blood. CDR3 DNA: TGTGCCAGTAGTACATTCGGACAGGGGAAGCACGTCCTGACTTTC. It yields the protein CASSTFGQGKHVLTF. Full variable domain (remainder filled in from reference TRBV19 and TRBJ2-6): DGGITQSPKYLFRKEGQNVTLSCEQNLNHDAMYWYRQDPGQGLRLIYYSQIVNDFQKGDIAEGYSVSREKKESFPLTVTSAQKNPTAFYLCASSTFGQGKHVLTFGAGSRLTVL.